The clone carrying this T cell receptor beta chain occurred many times. The data derive from a study of regulatory T cells in long-lasting Graves disease. In the study overall: Those Graves' patients who were newly diagnosed had been on antithyroid drugs under 3 months.

Specified time point: newly diagnosed GD, antithyroid drugs for less than 3 months. After RNA was extracted from PBMCs, the TCR library was made from it. CDR1 and CDR2 from the germline V gene are LGHNT and FRNRAP. This CDR3 comprises 11 residues. Trimming removed 5 bases from V and 6 bases from J, with 6 bases in between. The authors built TCR beta libraries using iRepertoire HTBI primers and Arm-PCR of CDR3 regions. TCRdb reprocessed the multiplex PCR reads with MiXCR, giving one entry per CDR3 protein. The table has about 560,000 distinct CDR3 sequences, around 16% seen once. The same specimen was also included in a second study, on T cells in Graves' hyperthyroidism and ophthalmopathy. As that report states: Most clonotypes expanded in the thyroid (above 0.001) were also present in blood. Stable hyperthyroidism was told apart from ophthalmopathy by a model built on 13 V-J features.

This sequence originates from a man aged 18 to 30 with Graves disease. V and J are TRBV12-5 and TRBJ2-3, with D possibly matching TRBD2 (5 bases). Sequenced material: peripheral blood mononuclear cells (PBMCs), taken at new diagnosis, from a patient treated with antithyroid drugs. CDR3 nucleotide sequence: TGTGCTAGTGGTCGAGGGGATACGCAGTATTTT. It yields the protein CASGRGDTQYF.